The rows below give T cell receptor beta chains drawn from one sample of a study of blood T cells in healthy people across ages. TCRdb used MiXCR to reprocess the 5' RACE reads, holding one entry per CDR3 protein. The table lists hundreds of thousands of distinct CDR3 sequences, about 20% of them singletons. Sequencing was performed on blood. All receptors come from a man aged 70 or older in good health. Both conserved end residues are part of each CDR3. D genes are given only for firm matches. Size is omitted from some rows. Given values are once, few, many or a class for expanded clones.

j_call,clone_size,v_call,d_call,cdr3_aa,cdr3_nt
TRBJ1-2,few,TRBV7-9,NA,CASSLLASRDYGYTF,TGTGCCAGCAGCTTATTGGCCTCGAGGGACTATGGCTACACCTTC
TRBJ1-1,NA,TRBV29-1,NA,CSAARGENTEAFF,TGCAGCGCGGCCAGGGGAGAGAACACTGAAGCTTTCTTT
TRBJ2-1,few,TRBV15,TRBD2,CATSRDQGSGRAGEQFF,TGTGCCACCAGCAGAGATCAGGGTAGCGGGAGGGCCGGTGAGCAGTTCTTC
TRBJ1-1,few,TRBV27,TRBD1,CASSLSPGQGGGTEAFF,TGTGCCAGCAGTTTATCTCCCGGACAGGGGGGTGGCACTGAAGCTTTCTTT
TRBJ2-7,few,TRBV12-3/TRBV12-4,NA,CASSLFCEQYF,TGTGCCAGCAGTTTATTCTGCGAGCAGTACTTC
TRBJ1-1,few,TRBV20-1,NA,CSASVSGVGSTEAFF,TGCAGTGCTAGCGTCTCTGGGGTAGGAAGCACTGAAGCTTTCTTT
TRBJ1-3,few,TRBV4-1,NA,CASSQDLGGRGGNTIYF,TGCGCCAGCAGCCAAGATCTTGGGGGGCGAGGAGGAAACACCATATATTTT
TRBJ1-5,NA,TRBV19,NA,CASQGFVNQPQHF,TGTGCCAGCCAAGGGTTTGTCAATCAGCCCCAGCATTTT
TRBJ2-1,few,TRBV7-2,TRBD2,CASSAKTSGYNEQFF,TGTGCCAGCAGCGCCAAGACTAGCGGCTACAATGAGCAGTTCTTC
TRBJ1-2,NA,TRBV5-1,NA,CASSFSGGGGYTF,TGCGCCAGCAGCTTCTCCGGGGGTGGTGGCTACACCTTC
TRBJ2-3,few,TRBV29-1,NA,CSATWASTDTQYF,TGCAGCGCTACTTGGGCGTCCACAGATACGCAGTATTTT
TRBJ2-3,few,TRBV12-3/TRBV12-4,TRBD2,CASTPLLAGGTDTQYF,TGTGCCAGCACCCCACTCCTAGCGGGGGGAACAGATACGCAGTATTTT
TRBJ2-1,NA,TRBV6-5,NA,CASSLGGSAGYNEQFF,TGTGCCAGCAGTTTGGGTGGGAGTGCCGGGTACAATGAGCAGTTCTTC
TRBJ1-2,NA,TRBV7-8,NA,CASSLVPGNLPVYGYTF,TGTGCCAGCAGCTTAGTGCCAGGAAATCTTCCCGTCTATGGCTACACCTTC
TRBJ2-4,NA,TRBV11-3,NA,CASSLDLRAGRNIQYF,TGTGCCAGCAGCTTAGATTTGCGGGCCGGAAGAAACATTCAGTACTTC
TRBJ1-2,few,TRBV12-3/TRBV12-4,NA,CASSLHRENYGYTF,TGTGCCAGCAGTTTACACCGGGAGAACTATGGCTACACCTTC
TRBJ2-5,NA,TRBV5-1,TRBD2,CASSPNPSGVGETQYF,TGCGCCAGCAGCCCCAACCCTAGCGGGGTAGGGGAGACCCAGTACTTC
TRBJ2-1,NA,TRBV10-3,NA,CATQGGTTYNEQFF,TGTGCCACCCAGGGGGGGACTACTTACAATGAGCAGTTCTTC
TRBJ1-5,NA,TRBV6-2/TRBV6-3,TRBD1,CASRGTGGIRDQPQHF,TGTGCCAGCAGGGGGACAGGGGGAATTCGTGATCAGCCCCAGCATTTT
TRBJ1-5,NA,TRBV20-1,NA,CSAPDTASNQPQHF,TGCAGTGCCCCGGACACAGCTTCCAATCAGCCCCAGCATTTT
TRBJ1-3,NA,TRBV7-2,TRBD1,CASSYGQAGNTIYF,TGTGCCAGCAGCTATGGACAGGCTGGAAACACCATATATTTT
TRBJ2-5,few,TRBV20-1,TRBD1,CSANGWGTGMQETQYF,TGCAGTGCCAACGGATGGGGGACAGGAATGCAAGAGACCCAGTACTTC
TRBJ2-2,few,TRBV5-1,TRBD1,CASSFGTGGYTGELFF,TGCGCCAGCAGCTTCGGGACAGGGGGCTACACCGGGGAGCTGTTTTTT
TRBJ2-3,NA,TRBV9,TRBD2,CASSVGISGSPPDTQYF,TGTGCCAGCAGCGTAGGAATTAGCGGGAGCCCACCAGATACGCAGTATTTT
TRBJ2-5,NA,TRBV11-2,NA,CASSSRPGTFQGTQYF,TGTGCCAGCAGCTCAAGGCCCGGGACTTTCCAAGGGACCCAGTACTTC
TRBJ1-2,NA,TRBV5-1,TRBD1,CASSLGTGVGGYTF,TGCGCCAGCAGCTTGGGGACAGGGGTAGGAGGCTACACCTTC
TRBJ2-4,few,TRBV7-2,NA,CASSSPKGDSRTRAKNIQYF,TGTGCCAGCAGCTCCCCCAAAGGTGATAGCCGGACAAGAGCCAAAAACATTCAGTACTTC
TRBJ2-7,NA,TRBV18,NA,CASSPRRTVYEQYF,TGTGCCAGCTCACCACGAAGGACAGTCTACGAGCAGTACTTC